A single sample is the source of the 27 T cell receptor beta chains below, sequenced in a study of blood T cell repertoires in COVID-19 (dated by TCRdb to about 2020). Receptors were amplified or captured by the immunoSEQ multiplex PCR assay. This immuneACCESS table, as held by TCRdb, lists in-frame sequences with V and J called but not all clones. Of the missing ones, under half trace to an unresolved V gene in checked studies; the others have no known cause. A total of 250,000 to 300,000 clones appear in this sample, 80% to 90% of them only once. Roughly 14% of the sample lies in the top ten. The material sequenced was peripheral blood. These receptors were obtained from a woman in her 70s with COVID-19, enrolled during active disease.

A remark on this clone: Distinct nucleotide sequences in the sample also encode this CDR3. The chain uses TRBV20-1 and TRBJ1-2; D unclear. The CDR3 covers 10 residues. Germline V gene data show CDR1 as DFQATT and CDR2 as SNEGSKA (reference sequence). The V and J ends lost 3 bases and 6 bases respectively, with 5 bases between them. CDR3 protein: CSASSDGYTF. CDR3 in DNA: TGCAGTGCTAGTTCGGATGGCTACACCTTC.

The chain has TRBV28 and TRBJ1-2, with TRBD1 matching over 11 bases. J gave up 10 bases and V 3 bases, and 4 bases lay outside the gene matches. The CDR3 has 13 residues. The germline V gene encodes CDR1 MDHEN and CDR2 SYDVKM. DNA of the CDR3: TGTGCCAGCAGTTTCGGGACAGGGGGTTACTACACCTTC. This gives the protein CASSFGTGGYYTF.

The genes are TRBV6-2 or TRBV6-3 and TRBJ1-1; 8 bases align to TRBD1. The ends lost 2 bases at V and 5 bases at J; junction bases unmatched: 1. The CDR3 is made up of 13 amino acids. The germline gives CDR1 MNHEY, CDR2 SVGEGT. As DNA, the CDR3 is TGTGCCAGCAGTTACCGACAGGGGACTGAAGCTTTCTTT. This gives the protein CASSYRQGTEAFF.

The chain combines TRBV11-1 with TRBJ1-1, with unresolved D. CDR3 length: 13 amino acids. CDR1 SGHAT and CDR2 FQDESV come from the germline V gene (reference sequence). V was cut by 1 base and J by 1 base, with 4 bases left in between. The CDR3 protein is CASSLGGNTEAFF. CDR3 coding DNA: TGTGCCAGCAGCTTAGGAGGGAACACTGAAGCTTTCTTT.

The chain is built from TRBV6-5 and TRBJ2-2, with 8 bases matching TRBD2. CDR1 and CDR2 (germline): MNHEY, SVGAGI. V lost 2 bases to trimming and J lost 3 bases; unmatched junction nucleotides: 5. CDR3 length equals 16 residues. CDR3 protein: CASSYTGTSHTGELFF. CDR3 sequence (DNA): TGTGCCAGCAGTTACACCGGGACTAGTCACACCGGGGAGCTGTTTTTT.

The rearrangement links TRBV6-6 to TRBJ2-3; D remains ambiguous. The V and J ends lost 6 bases and 0 bases respectively, with 7 bases between them. This CDR3 spans 13 amino acids. Germline V lookup: CDR1 MNHNY, CDR2 SVGAGI (reference sequence). The CDR3 region has the DNA TGTGCCAGCAGAACTGAGAGCACAGATACGCAGTATTTT. Translation gives CASRTESTDTQYF.

Only one count was recorded for this clone. The chain recombines TRBV7-7 with TRBJ1-1, with D hard to call. This CDR3 has 13 amino acids. Germline values: CDR1 SSHAT, CDR2 FNYEAQ (reference sequence). With 6 bases removed from V and 4 bases from J, the gap between germline ends came to 12 bases. CDR3 bases: TGTGCCAGCAGTCCGGGGTTCGGCACTGAAGCTTTCTTT. Protein sequence: CASSPGFGTEAFF.

The rearrangement joins TRBV2 to TRBJ1-1; no clear D gene. This CDR3 has 13 amino acids. Trimming shortened V by 5 bases and J by 1 base, and 8 bases separated the two germline ends. CDR1 and CDR2 (germline): SNHLY, FYNNEI. The CDR3 coding sequence is TGTGCCAGCAGTAAGGAGGGGAACACTGAAGCTTTCTTT. Its protein product is CASSKEGNTEAFF.

The CDR3 protein is CASSLGLAGRATDTQYF. DNA of the CDR3: TGTGCCAGCAGCTTAGGACTAGCGGGCCGTGCAACAGATACGCAGTATTTT. The rearrangement joins TRBV11-2 to TRBJ2-3, with TRBD2 identical over 10 bases. Germline CDR1 and CDR2: SGHAT and FQNNGV. V gave up 1 base and J gave up 3 bases; unmatched junction bases: 7. This CDR3 comprises 17 residues.

The gene calls are TRBV7-3 and TRBJ2-7; the D gene is possibly TRBD1 (6 bases). Germline V lookup: CDR1 SGHTA, CDR2 FQGTGA. The CDR3 sequence is 13 residues long. The V end was cut by 2 bases, the J end by 7 bases, with 12 bases between. CDR3 protein: CASSLSDRGEQYF. In DNA, the CDR3 is TGTGCCAGCAGCTTATCGGACAGAGGGGAGCAGTACTTC.

The chain has TRBV7-9 and TRBJ2-3; TRBD2 aligns across 11 bases. Trimming at V came to 3 bases and at J to 3 bases, leaving 5 bases not matched to a gene. Germline values: CDR1 SEHNR, CDR2 FQNEAQ (reference sequence). This CDR3 is built from 16 residues. The chain's CDR3 is CASSLGTSGGTDTQYF. The CDR3 DNA reads TGTGCCAGCAGCTTGGGAACTAGCGGGGGAACAGATACGCAGTATTTT.

This rearrangement joins TRBV29-1 to TRBJ1-3, with D perhaps matching TRBD1 (5 bases). The V end lost 4 bases, the J end lost 0 bases, and 13 bases lay between the germline ends. The CDR3 sequence is 15 residues long. Germline values: CDR1 SQVTM, CDR2 ANQGSEA. CDR3 DNA sequence: TGCAGCGTTGTAGGGTGGGGGGTCTCTGGAAACACCATATATTTT. Encoded protein: CSVVGWGVSGNTIYF.

This clone appeared a few times. The rearrangement uses TRBV14 and TRBJ2-7; 9 nucleotides agree with TRBD1. The CDR3 sequence is 15 residues long. Germline CDR1 and CDR2: SGHDN and FVKESK. Trimming cost V 4 bases and J 10 bases; bases outside gene matches: 14. The CDR3 nucleotides are TGTGCCAGCAGCCCCCCGACAGGGGGGCCCATTCGTCAGTACTTC. This sequence encodes CASSPPTGGPIRQYF.

In DNA, the CDR3 is TGTGCCAGCAGCCCTGGACAGGGGTACACCGGGGAGCTGTTTTTT. Its translation is CASSPGQGYTGELFF. This chain links TRBV7-2 with TRBJ2-2, with TRBD1 identical over 9 bases. This CDR3 comprises 15 residues. Germline-derived CDR1 and CDR2 are SGHTA and FQGNSA. V was pared by 5 bases and J by 3 bases, with 4 bases of the junction left unmatched.

This chain joins TRBV11-2 and TRBJ2-1, with TRBD2 matching 11 bases. The ends lost 7 bases at V and 0 bases at J; junction bases unmatched: 11. Germline CDR1 reads SGHAT; CDR2 reads FQNNGV. The length of the CDR3 is 18 residues. The CDR3 region is CASTPLAGGLGSYNEQFF. DNA of the CDR3: TGTGCCAGCACCCCCCTAGCGGGGGGTTTAGGCTCCTACAATGAGCAGTTCTTC.

This chain links TRBV4-2 with TRBJ2-3; D unresolved. Trimming shortened V by 0 bases and J by 6 bases, and 7 bases separated the two germline ends. Germline CDR1 reads LGHNA; CDR2 reads YNFKEQ. The CDR3 sequence is 13 residues long. The CDR3 protein is CASSQDPRDTQYF. The DNA for the CDR3 is TGTGCCAGCAGCCAAGACCCCCGGGATACGCAGTATTTT.

V is TRBV9 and J is TRBJ1-2, with 9 nucleotides matching TRBD1. CDR1 is SGDLS and CDR2 is YYNGEE in the germline V gene. V trimming: 3 bases; J trimming: 1 base; junction bases outside the gene matches: 4. CDR3 length: 15 residues. This chain's CDR3 is CASSAGTGNNYGYTF. The DNA of the CDR3 is TGTGCCAGCAGCGCCGGGACAGGGAATAACTATGGCTACACCTTC.

The chain carries TRBV19 and TRBJ1-4; D gene uncertain. CDR1 is LNHDA and CDR2 is SQIVND in the germline V gene (reference sequence). Trimming stripped 4 bases from V and 7 bases from J, with 13 bases between. CDR3 length: 14 amino acids. The CDR3 DNA is TGTGCCAGTAGTACGGACTCCAGCCGTGAAAAACTGTTTTTT. This translates into CASSTDSSREKLFF. Variable domain in full (rest from reference TRBV19 and TRBJ1-4): DGGITQSPKYLFRKEGQNVTLSCEQNLNHDAMYWYRQDPGQGLRLIYYSQIVNDFQKGDIAEGYSVSREKKESFPLTVTSAQKNPTAFYLCASSTDSSREKLFFGSGTQLSVL.

The chain employs TRBV5-1 and TRBJ2-7, with 10 bases fitting TRBD2. Germline V gene data show CDR1 as SGHRS and CDR2 as YFSETQ. The V and J ends lost 4 bases and 4 bases, in that order; junction bases with no gene match: 11. The CDR3 covers 16 residues. This chain's CDR3 is CASSGGASGGLYEQYF. The CDR3 DNA is TGCGCCAGCAGCGGCGGGGCTAGCGGGGGATTGTACGAGCAGTACTTC.

This clone appeared a single time. The chain combines TRBV5-1 with TRBJ2-7, with 10 bases aligning to TRBD2. This CDR3 is 17 amino acids long. Looked up from germline, CDR1 is SGHRS and CDR2 is YFSETQ. J lost 2 bases, V lost 4 bases, and 12 bases had no gene match. The CDR3 loop is CASSGSSGGPITYEQYF. The CDR3 DNA follows: TGCGCCAGCAGCGGGAGTAGCGGGGGGCCCATTACCTACGAGCAGTACTTC.

The chain joins TRBV2 to TRBJ2-4; D may be TRBD1 (6 bases). The V end lost 6 bases, the J end lost 10 bases, and 19 bases lay between the germline ends. Germline CDR1 SNHLY, CDR2 FYNNEI. This CDR3 contains 14 residues. Here the CDR3 reads CASRGQGAQFIQYF. The DNA for the CDR3 is TGTGCCAGCAGGGGACAAGGGGCCCAGTTTATTCAGTACTTC. Together with reference TRBV2 and TRBJ2-4, the CDR3 gives the full variable domain: EPEVTQTPSHQVTQMGQEVILRCVPISNHLYFYWYRQILGQKVEFLVSFYNNEISEKSEIFDDQFSVERPDGSNFTLKIRSTKLEDSAMYFCASRGQGAQFIQYFGAGTRLSVL.

This rearrangement joins TRBV5-1 to TRBJ1-1, with no clear D. CDR1 SGHRS and CDR2 YFSETQ come from the germline V gene. V lost 1 base, J lost 1 base, and 8 bases lay in between. This CDR3 is built from 14 residues. Here the CDR3 DNA reads TGCGCCAGCAGCTTGTATAGTTCGAACACTGAAGCTTTCTTT. It yields the protein CASSLYSSNTEAFF.

The chain joins TRBV5-4 to TRBJ2-5; 9 bases agree with TRBD1. Germline V CDR1 and CDR2: SGHNT, YYREEE (reference sequence). The CDR3 contains 14 residues. V was clipped by 3 bases and J by 4 bases; unmatched bases: 4. The CDR3 nucleotides read TGTGCCAGCAGCTCACAGGGGGCGGTAGAGACCCAGTACTTC. It codes for CASSSQGAVETQYF. The whole variable domain, filled in from reference TRBV5-4 and TRBJ2-5, reads ETGVTQSPTHLIKTRGQQVTLRCSSQSGHNTVSWYQQALGQGPQFIFQYYREEENGRGNFPPRFSGLQFPNYSSELNVNALELDDSALYLCASSSQGAVETQYFGPGTRLLVL.

V and J are TRBV2 and TRBJ2-3; 11 nucleotides match TRBD2. With 7 bases clipped from V and 3 bases from J, the junction kept 3 bases outside the gene matches. Germline lookup yields CDR1 SNHLY and CDR2 FYNNEI. This CDR3 region has 14 residues. The CDR3, as DNA: TGTGCCAGCACCCCTAGCGGGGGGACAGATACGCAGTATTTT. Its protein product is CASTPSGGTDTQYF.

In its sample, this clone was seen many times. This rearrangement joins TRBV4-3 to TRBJ2-3, with TRBD2 matching 11 bases. V lost 1 base to trimming and J lost 5 bases; unmatched junction nucleotides: 11. Looked up from germline, CDR1 is LGHNA and CDR2 is YSLEER. This CDR3 spans 18 amino acids. The DNA for the CDR3 is TGCGCCAGCAGCCAAGGTTTGGGACTAGCGGAAGCTATAGATACGCAGTATTTT. Translated, it gives CASSQGLGLAEAIDTQYF.

The rearrangement links TRBV28 to TRBJ1-5; no clear D gene. Germline CDR1 reads MDHEN; CDR2 reads SYDVKM. V gave up 8 bases and J gave up 5 bases, with 13 bases separating them. The CDR3 spans 13 residues. CDR3 in DNA: TGTGCCAGCCGGAGTTTTGAGTATCAGCCCCAGCATTTT. Its protein is CASRSFEYQPQHF.

The CDR3 nucleotides read TGTGCCAGCAGCTATCTCGTGACTGAAGCTTTCTTT. It codes for CASSYLVTEAFF. V usage is TRBV7-2 and J usage is TRBJ1-1, with D hard to call. Trimming removed 4 bases at V and 5 bases at J, with 8 bases between. This CDR3 spans 12 amino acids. Germline loops: CDR1 SGHTA, CDR2 FQGNSA.